This note documents a single T cell receptor (beta chain) sequence. Antigen unknown. The sample originates from a study of high-grade serous ovarian cancer treatment subgroups. Study-level points and caveats: Different patients shared almost no repertoire; same-patient tumors shared about 0.11 to 0.79.

Sequenced by immunoSEQ multiplex PCR; TCRdb stores in-frame clones only, minus some. The sample lists 30,000 to 40,000 clones; about 80% were seen once. From germline, CDR1 is MDHEN and CDR2 SYDVKM. V was pared by 4 bases and J by 3 bases, with 18 bases between. The CDR3 contains 16 residues. The tumor samples were collected prior to definitive surgery or chemotherapy. The rearrangement links TRBV28 to TRBJ1-1; D unclear. Sequences were obtained from tumor tissue. The sequence derives from a human donor with high-grade serous ovarian cancer. The CDR3 nucleotides are TGTGCCAGCAGTTATAGGGAAGAACTCCCGGACACTGAAGCTTTCTTT. Its protein is CASSYREELPDTEAFF. The whole variable domain, filled in from reference TRBV28 and TRBJ1-1, reads DVKVTQSSRYLVKRTGEKVFLECVQDMDHENMFWYRQDPGLGLRLIYFSYDVKMKEKGDIPEGYSVSREKKERFSLILESASTNQTSMYLCASSYREELPDTEAFFGQGTRLTVV.